The rows below give T cell receptor beta chains drawn from one sample of a study of post-analysis software for immune sequencing data. TCRdb reprocessed the PCR reads via MiXCR and lists one record per CDR3 protein. Here the sample spans 350,000 to 500,000 distinct CDR3 sequences, 35% to 45% being singletons. The sequenced sample consisted of blood. These TCRs come from a girl aged 2-10 years with multiple sclerosis. Both conserved end residues are part of each CDR3. The D gene is left open where the match is weak. Clone size appears in some rows only: once, few, many, or a class for an expanded clone.

J gene | V gene | clone size | D gene | CDR3 protein | CDR3 DNA
TRBJ1-4 | TRBV10-2 | few | - | CASSDSWGTNEKLFF | TGCGCCAGCAGTGACTCCTGGGGAACTAATGAAAAACTGTTTTTT
TRBJ2-3 | TRBV5-1 | few | - | CASSLDREFKYF | TGCGCCAGCAGCTTGGATCGGGAATTTAAGTATTTT
TRBJ1-1 | TRBV12-3/TRBV12-4 | few | - | CASSSPSTGSTEAFF | TGTGCCAGCAGTTCCCCATCAACAGGGAGCACTGAAGCTTTCTTT
TRBJ1-2 | TRBV12-3/TRBV12-4 | few | - | CASSLGRGYGYTF | TGTGCCAGCAGTTTAGGCCGAGGCTATGGCTACACCTTC
TRBJ2-5 | TRBV10-3 | - | TRBD2 | CAISLSSGGLGETQYF | TGTGCCATCAGTCTTTCTAGCGGTGGGCTCGGGGAGACCCAGTACTTC
TRBJ2-7 | TRBV6-2/TRBV6-3 | - | TRBD2 | CASRPISGSSYEQYF | TGTGCCAGCAGGCCCATAAGCGGGAGCTCCTACGAGCAGTACTTC
TRBJ2-5 | TRBV7-9 | - | - | CASSLPTGIQETQYF | TGTGCCAGCAGCCTCCCGACCGGGATTCAAGAGACCCAGTACTTC
TRBJ2-1 | TRBV4-1 | - | TRBD2 | CASSQDPSGGGSYNEQFF | TGCGCCAGCAGCCAAGACCCTAGCGGGGGAGGCTCCTACAATGAGCAGTTCTTC
TRBJ2-4 | TRBV3-1 | - | TRBD1 | CASSRGDRGAANIQCF | TGTGCCAGCAGCCGCGGGGACAGGGGGGCGGCGAACATTCAGTGCTTC
TRBJ2-1 | TRBV12-3/TRBV12-4 | - | - | CASSLGSWSAMDEQFF | TGTGCCAGCAGTTTGGGGTCCTGGAGCGCCATGGATGAGCAGTTCTTC
TRBJ2-7 | TRBV4-1 | - | - | CASSQALQPASYEQYF | TGCGCCAGCAGCCAAGCGTTACAGCCGGCCTCCTACGAGCAGTACTTC
TRBJ2-7 | TRBV5-6 | - | TRBD1 | CASRMTGYEQYF | TGTGCCAGCAGGATGACAGGGTACGAGCAGTACTTC
TRBJ2-1 | TRBV7-9 | - | - | CASSLSLRHEQFF | TGTGCCAGCAGCTTAAGTTTGCGTCATGAGCAGTTCTTC
TRBJ2-5 | TRBV15 | - | TRBD1 | CTTSRDRTGETQYF | TGTACCACCAGCAGAGACCGGACAGGGGAGACCCAGTACTTC
TRBJ2-7 | TRBV20-1 | - | - | CSARTEATYEQYF | TGCAGTGCCCGGACGGAGGCTACCTACGAGCAGTACTTC
TRBJ1-5 | TRBV20-1 | - | TRBD1 | CSARATGGRQPQHF | TGCAGTGCTAGAGCCACAGGGGGGCGACAGCCCCAGCATTTT
TRBJ1-2 | TRBV9 | few | TRBD1 | CASSPFGQGVYGYTF | TGTGCCAGCAGCCCCTTCGGACAGGGGGTTTATGGCTACACCTTC
TRBJ1-2 | TRBV3-1 | few | - | CASSQGHNYGYTF | TGTGCCAGCAGTCAAGGACACAACTATGGCTACACCTTC
TRBJ1-2 | TRBV19 | - | - | CASSMGTSRRGYTF | TGTGCCAGTAGTATGGGGACTTCCCGCCGGGGCTACACCTTC
TRBJ1-2 | TRBV20-1 | few | - | CSASGLGSFYGYTF | TGCAGTGCTAGTGGGCTGGGAAGTTTCTATGGCTACACCTTC
TRBJ2-7 | TRBV4-3 | many | TRBD2 | CASSQDRFSGRATYEQYF | TGCGCCAGCAGCCAAGATCGGTTTAGCGGGAGGGCCACCTACGAGCAGTACTTC
TRBJ2-7 | TRBV9 | few | - | CASSVGAEFYEQYF | TGTGCCAGCAGCGTAGGAGCTGAGTTCTACGAGCAGTACTTC
TRBJ2-1 | TRBV28 | - | TRBD2 | CASSLKAGARGFF | TGTGCCAGCAGTTTAAAGGCGGGAGCCCGGGGGTTCTTC
TRBJ1-4 | TRBV11-2 | - | - | CASSLNVGTTREKLFF | TGTGCCAGCAGCTTAAATGTGGGGACCACGAGGGAAAAACTGTTTTTT
TRBJ2-3 | TRBV20-1 | few | TRBD2 | CSASAVAGARDTQYF | TGCAGTGCGAGCGCGGTAGCGGGGGCCCGGGATACGCAGTATTTT
TRBJ2-1 | TRBV20-1 | - | TRBD1 | CSARGGRDRGSNEQFF | TGCAGTGCTAGAGGGGGGAGGGACAGGGGGTCGAATGAGCAGTTCTTC
TRBJ2-6 | TRBV7-2 | - | - | CASSSKGSGANVLTF | TGTGCCAGCAGCTCAAAGGGTTCTGGGGCCAACGTCCTGACTTTC
TRBJ1-2 | TRBV29-1 | - | - | CSVEGGANYGYTF | TGCAGCGTTGAAGGGGGCGCTAACTATGGCTACACCTTC
TRBJ1-2 | TRBV5-1 | few | TRBD1 | CASSPRTGAYYGYTF | TGCGCCAGCAGCCCGAGGACAGGGGCCTACTATGGCTACACCTTC
TRBJ2-5 | TRBV7-9 | once | TRBD1 | CASSTDRDQETQYF | TGTGCCAGCAGCACGGACAGGGACCAAGAGACCCAGTACTTC
TRBJ2-3 | TRBV5-4 | - | TRBD2 | CASSFGLAGARTDTQYF | TGTGCCAGCAGCTTCGGACTAGCGGGGGCCCGCACAGATACGCAGTATTTT